The 3 T cell receptor beta chains in this list originate from one sample, sequenced in a study of OX40 agonist ivuxolimab in advanced cancers. The method was immunoSEQ multiplex PCR; TCRdb's version includes in-frame clones alone and lacks a portion of them. This sample has fewer than 75,000 clones; about nine tenths occur once, and the top ten carry 0.67%. The source was CD4+ or CD8+ T cells sorted from blood, collected in a trial of the OX40 agonist ivuxolimab. The receptor source for this set is an adult with an advanced solid tumor such as melanoma, head and neck, liver or kidney cancer.

The chain links TRBV5-1 to TRBJ1-3; D may be TRBD1 (6 bases). Trimming removed 1 base at V and 2 bases at J, with 10 bases between. The CDR3 runs 15 residues. Germline values: CDR1 SGHRS, CDR2 YFSETQ. CDR3 in DNA: TGCGCCAGCAGCTTGATTTCAGGGGCTGGAAACACCATATATTTT. The encoded protein is CASSLISGAGNTIYF.

The chain couples TRBV5-1 to TRBJ2-7; tentatively, D is TRBD1 (7 bases). V dropped 0 bases and J dropped 6 bases, with 13 bases sitting between them. CDR1 and CDR2 (germline): SGHRS, YFSETQ. The CDR3 is 14 residues long. The CDR3 reads CASSLGQGGGEQYF. CDR3 nucleotides: TGCGCCAGCAGCTTGGGGCAGGGGGGCGGCGAGCAGTACTTC.

This clone was counted only a few times. This chain uses TRBV29-1 with TRBJ2-7; D is unresolved. The CDR3 extends over 14 amino acids. Trimming left V 4 bases short and J 0 bases short, with 13 bases between. Per germline, CDR1 SQVTM and CDR2 ANQGSEA. In DNA form, the CDR3 reads TGCAGCGTTGCACCCGACCCAAGCTCCTACGAGCAGTACTTC. It codes for CSVAPDPSSYEQYF.